The 2 T cell receptor beta chains listed next were all sequenced from one sample in a study of technical replicates of blood from a few donors. Assay: immunoSEQ multiplex PCR; the TCRdb copy retains only in-frame clones and omits some. The repertoire has over 65,000 clones, approximately 95% of them found once; the top ten carry 0.26%. The sequenced sample was T cells isolated from PBMCs. Receptors were obtained from a human donor in good health.

This clone was detected a few times. This chain links TRBV6-5 with TRBJ2-5, with D tentatively TRBD2 (5 bases). V lost 7 bases and J 2 bases, leaving 8 bases between the germline ends. CDR1 and CDR2 from the germline V gene are MNHEY and SVGAGI. The CDR3 contains 12 residues. The CDR3 spells CASKRDQETQYF. As DNA, the CDR3 is TGTGCCAGCAAGAGGGATCAAGAGACCCAGTACTTC.

The chain has TRBV5-5 and TRBJ1-2, with D possibly TRBD1 on 6 matching bases. The CDR3 loop spans 13 amino acids. V was shortened by 1 base and J by 6 bases, with 10 bases between the two germline ends. CDR1 is SGHKS and CDR2 is YYEKEE in the germline V gene (reference sequence). This CDR3 is CASSLRRGDGYTF. The CDR3 DNA is TGTGCCAGCAGCTTGCGCAGGGGAGATGGCTACACCTTC.